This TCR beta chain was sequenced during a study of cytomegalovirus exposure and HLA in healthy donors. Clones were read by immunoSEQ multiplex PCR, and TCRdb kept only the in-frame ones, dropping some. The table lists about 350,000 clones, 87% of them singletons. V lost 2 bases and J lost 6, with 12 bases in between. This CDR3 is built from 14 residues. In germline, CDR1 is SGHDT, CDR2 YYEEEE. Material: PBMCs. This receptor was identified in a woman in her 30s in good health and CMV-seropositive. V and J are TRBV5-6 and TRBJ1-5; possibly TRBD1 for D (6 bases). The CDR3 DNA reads TGTGCCAGCAGCTTCGGCAGGGGCCCTCAGCCCCAGCATTTT. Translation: CASSFGRGPQPQHF.